Listed below are T cell receptor beta chains from one sample, sequenced in a study of blood T cell repertoires in COVID-19. TCRdb keeps only in-frame clones here, not all; method: immunoSEQ multiplex PCR. The sample has more than 95,000 clones, about 83% seen once. Sample: peripheral blood. The receptors stem from a human donor in a cohort sampled during active COVID-19. The CDR3 runs from the conserved cysteine through the conserved F or W. Fields, in order: clone size, D gene, J gene, V gene, CDR3 DNA, CDR3 protein. The D gene is left open where the match is weak. A clone size is listed for some rows: how often the clone was seen (once, few, many), or a class if it is expanded.

abundance: .; d_gene: .; j_gene: TRBJ2-1; v_gene: TRBV7-3; CDR3nt: TGTGCCAGCAGCTCGTTACTGCCCCCTTACAATGAGCAGTTCTTC; CDR3aa: CASSSLLPPYNEQFF
abundance: once; d_gene: .; j_gene: TRBJ2-6; v_gene: TRBV4-3; CDR3nt: TGCGCCAGCAGCCACCCTAGGTTCTCTGGGGCCAACGTCCTGACTTTC; CDR3aa: CASSHPRFSGANVLTF
abundance: .; d_gene: .; j_gene: TRBJ1-2; v_gene: TRBV5-1; CDR3nt: TGCGCCAGCAGCTGGGAGGGGGTGACGGCTTATGGCTACACCTTC; CDR3aa: CASSWEGVTAYGYTF
abundance: .; d_gene: .; j_gene: TRBJ1-2; v_gene: TRBV19; CDR3nt: TGTGCCAGTAATGGGTTTTGGGAGGACTATGGCTACACCTTC; CDR3aa: CASNGFWEDYGYTF
abundance: few; d_gene: TRBD1; j_gene: TRBJ1-5; v_gene: TRBV27; CDR3nt: TGTGCCAGCAGGGTCAGGGGGCGCGGGGAGAGCAATCAGCCCCAGCATTTT; CDR3aa: CASRVRGRGESNQPQHF
abundance: .; d_gene: .; j_gene: TRBJ2-5; v_gene: TRBV5-1; CDR3nt: TGCGCCAGCAGCTTGGGACTGGGGGGAGAGACCCAGTACTTC; CDR3aa: CASSLGLGGETQYF
abundance: .; d_gene: TRBD2; j_gene: TRBJ2-5; v_gene: TRBV28; CDR3nt: TGTGCCAGCAGTCCCGAGCGGGAGGGCCGGGAGACCCAGTACTTC; CDR3aa: CASSPEREGRETQYF
abundance: .; d_gene: TRBD1; j_gene: TRBJ1-4; v_gene: TRBV11-3; CDR3nt: TGTGCCAGCAGCTCGTCCGGGGACAGGGCCTATGAAAAACTGTTTTTT; CDR3aa: CASSSSGDRAYEKLFF
abundance: .; d_gene: .; j_gene: TRBJ2-5; v_gene: TRBV3-1/TRBV3-2; CDR3nt: TGTGCCAGCAGCCAAAACCGAGGGTCAGAGACCCAGTACTTC; CDR3aa: CASSQNRGSETQYF
abundance: .; d_gene: TRBD1; j_gene: TRBJ1-2; v_gene: TRBV28; CDR3nt: TGTGCCAGCAGTCGCCCCGGACAGGGGAACTATGGCTACACCTTC; CDR3aa: CASSRPGQGNYGYTF
abundance: .; d_gene: TRBD2; j_gene: TRBJ2-5; v_gene: TRBV11-2; CDR3nt: TGTGCCAGCAGCTCCCACGCGGGAGGAAGGGAGACCCAGTACTTC; CDR3aa: CASSSHAGGRETQYF
abundance: few; d_gene: TRBD1; j_gene: TRBJ1-5; v_gene: TRBV6-5; CDR3nt: TGTGCCAGCAACCAGGGGGCGAGCAATCAGCCCCAGCATTTT; CDR3aa: CASNQGASNQPQHF
abundance: .; d_gene: TRBD2; j_gene: TRBJ2-7; v_gene: TRBV27; CDR3nt: TGTGCCAGCAGTTGGGGACTAGCGGGAGGGCGGGGGTCCTACGAGCAGTACTTC; CDR3aa: CASSWGLAGGRGSYEQYF
abundance: few; d_gene: .; j_gene: TRBJ1-5; v_gene: TRBV27; CDR3nt: TGTGCCAGCAGTTTTCAGGACGGGGATCAGCCCCAGCATTTT; CDR3aa: CASSFQDGDQPQHF
abundance: .; d_gene: .; j_gene: TRBJ1-6; v_gene: TRBV21-1; CDR3nt: TGTGCCAGCAGCAAAAGGTCCGGACAGGGGATAGCACCCCTCCACTTT; CDR3aa: CASSKRSGQGIAPLHF
abundance: .; d_gene: TRBD2; j_gene: TRBJ2-1; v_gene: TRBV12-3/TRBV12-4; CDR3nt: TGTGCCAGCACCCGGGGGGATAATGAGCAGTTCTTC; CDR3aa: CASTRGDNEQFF
abundance: few; d_gene: .; j_gene: TRBJ2-3; v_gene: TRBV21-1; CDR3nt: TGTGCCAGCAGCAGAAGCGTAGGGACAGAGTACATTCATACGCAGTATTTT; CDR3aa: CASSRSVGTEYIHTQYF
abundance: .; d_gene: TRBD1; j_gene: TRBJ1-2; v_gene: TRBV28; CDR3nt: TGTGCCAGCACGATCCGGGACAGGGCATATGGCTACACCTTC; CDR3aa: CASTIRDRAYGYTF
abundance: .; d_gene: TRBD1; j_gene: TRBJ1-1; v_gene: TRBV20-1; CDR3nt: TGCAGTGCTAGTAGTGGACAGGGGGCGGCTTTCTTT; CDR3aa: CSASSGQGAAFF
abundance: once; d_gene: .; j_gene: TRBJ1-2; v_gene: TRBV28; CDR3nt: TGTGCCAGCGGCCACAGCCGTTTTAACTATGGCTACACCTTC; CDR3aa: CASGHSRFNYGYTF
abundance: .; d_gene: .; j_gene: TRBJ2-3; v_gene: TRBV7-2; CDR3nt: TGTGCCAGCAGCTTAGGCCCTAAGACAGATACGCAGTATTTT; CDR3aa: CASSLGPKTDTQYF
abundance: .; d_gene: .; j_gene: TRBJ2-3; v_gene: TRBV5-5; CDR3nt: TGTGCCAGCAGCTTCAGGGGCACCCCGGATACGCAGTATTTT; CDR3aa: CASSFRGTPDTQYF
abundance: .; d_gene: .; j_gene: TRBJ2-1; v_gene: TRBV5-8; CDR3nt: TGTGCCAGCAGCTTGCAATCCGGGTCTTACAATGAGCAGTTCTTC; CDR3aa: CASSLQSGSYNEQFF
abundance: few; d_gene: TRBD2; j_gene: TRBJ2-4; v_gene: TRBV19; CDR3nt: TGTGCCAGTAATTCCCTAGCGGGGGGTTCGGCCAAAAACATTCAGTACTTC; CDR3aa: CASNSLAGGSAKNIQYF
abundance: .; d_gene: .; j_gene: TRBJ1-5; v_gene: TRBV6-2/TRBV6-3; CDR3nt: TGTGCCAGCAGTTTTGGCCCCTTGGAGCCCCAGCATTTT; CDR3aa: CASSFGPLEPQHF
abundance: .; d_gene: .; j_gene: TRBJ2-7; v_gene: TRBV19; CDR3nt: TGTGCCAGTTCCCGGACTTCAGATACCTACGAGCAGTACTTC; CDR3aa: CASSRTSDTYEQYF
abundance: .; d_gene: TRBD1; j_gene: TRBJ2-7; v_gene: TRBV6-5; CDR3nt: TGTGCCAGCAGTTACTCTGGACAGGGGGCAGAAAACGAGCAGTACTTC; CDR3aa: CASSYSGQGAENEQYF
abundance: .; d_gene: TRBD2; j_gene: TRBJ2-1; v_gene: TRBV3-1/TRBV3-2; CDR3nt: TGTGCCAGCAGCCAAGGGACTAGAGGGTCTAGCGCCTACAATGAGCAGTTCTTC; CDR3aa: CASSQGTRGSSAYNEQFF
abundance: few; d_gene: .; j_gene: TRBJ2-7; v_gene: TRBV29-1; CDR3nt: TGCAGCGTCGATAGACCGGGCTCCTACGAGCAGTACTTC; CDR3aa: CSVDRPGSYEQYF
abundance: .; d_gene: TRBD1; j_gene: TRBJ1-2; v_gene: TRBV27; CDR3nt: TGTGCCAGCAGTTTACGCGGGACAGGAGACTATGGCTACACCTTC; CDR3aa: CASSLRGTGDYGYTF
abundance: .; d_gene: TRBD2; j_gene: TRBJ2-3; v_gene: TRBV5-1; CDR3nt: TGCGCCAGCAGCTTGGGGGCTAGCGGGAGTAGCACAGATACGCAGTATTTT; CDR3aa: CASSLGASGSSTDTQYF
abundance: .; d_gene: .; j_gene: TRBJ1-5; v_gene: TRBV9; CDR3nt: TGTGCCAGTCGACCAGAGCGGGACGGCGAAATCAATCAGCCCCAGCATTTT; CDR3aa: CASRPERDGEINQPQHF
abundance: .; d_gene: .; j_gene: TRBJ2-5; v_gene: TRBV6-6; CDR3nt: TGTGCCAGCAATTCGGCAGGGGAGACCCAGTACTTC; CDR3aa: CASNSAGETQYF
abundance: .; d_gene: .; j_gene: TRBJ1-1; v_gene: TRBV28; CDR3nt: TGTGCCAGCAGTTTCGGGACTCTGAACACTGAAGCTTTCTTT; CDR3aa: CASSFGTLNTEAFF
abundance: .; d_gene: .; j_gene: TRBJ2-7; v_gene: TRBV7-2; CDR3nt: TGTGCCAGCAGCTTAGAAGCGCCAGCCTACGAGCAGTACTTC; CDR3aa: CASSLEAPAYEQYF
abundance: .; d_gene: .; j_gene: TRBJ2-4; v_gene: TRBV5-6; CDR3nt: TGTGCCAGCAGCCGAGATCCTCTTAGCGGATACAAAAACATTCAGTACTTC; CDR3aa: CASSRDPLSGYKNIQYF
abundance: once; d_gene: .; j_gene: TRBJ2-1; v_gene: TRBV12-3/TRBV12-4; CDR3nt: TGTGCCAGCAGTTTAGCCGGTGAGCAGTTCTTC; CDR3aa: CASSLAGEQFF
abundance: .; d_gene: TRBD2; j_gene: TRBJ2-1; v_gene: TRBV7-2; CDR3nt: TGTGCCAGCAGCTTATGGGGACTAGGCTCCTACAATGAGCAGTTCTTC; CDR3aa: CASSLWGLGSYNEQFF
abundance: .; d_gene: .; j_gene: TRBJ2-4; v_gene: TRBV28; CDR3nt: TGTGCCAGCAGTTTTAAAACGGGAGCCAAAAACATTCAGTACTTC; CDR3aa: CASSFKTGAKNIQYF
abundance: .; d_gene: .; j_gene: TRBJ2-5; v_gene: TRBV5-1; CDR3nt: TGCGCCAGCAGCTTGGCCCTGTCGGGAGAGACCCAGTACTTC; CDR3aa: CASSLALSGETQYF
abundance: .; d_gene: .; j_gene: TRBJ2-3; v_gene: TRBV5-1; CDR3nt: TGCGCCAGCAGTACAACCACAGATACGCAGTATTTT; CDR3aa: CASSTTTDTQYF
abundance: .; d_gene: TRBD2; j_gene: TRBJ2-5; v_gene: TRBV9; CDR3nt: TGTGCCAGCAGCGTAGCGGGATTCTCCGGGGGGTCGGAGACCCAGTACTTC; CDR3aa: CASSVAGFSGGSETQYF